This T cell receptor (beta chain) was recorded in a study of vaccination and CD4 T cells after COVID-19. About the study: Post-COVID specimens were obtained a median about 100 days after diagnosis (range 35 to 161). Overlapping spike pools from SARS-CoV-2 and HCoV-NL63, HCoV-OC43 and HCoV-229E served as culture stimuli. Study-wide points: Median reactive clonotypes, those recognizing SARS-CoV-2, rose from around 21 to 38, not significantly.

Germline assignment: CDR1 DFQATT and CDR2 SNEGSKA (reference sequence). The CDR3 consists of 15 residues. V lost 0 bases and J lost 0, with 11 bases in between. Treatment given: roughly nine-day PBMC culture with coronavirus spike peptide pools or control peptides (ViraFEST assay). Points on this clonotype: Its target is not known.

Cultured CD4+ T-cell DNA underwent Oncomine TCR Beta short-read sequencing. Genomic DNA was taken out of cultured CD4+ T cells by extraction. TCRdb processed the PCR reads anew with MiXCR; each CDR3 protein has one entry. This table holds over 15,000 distinct CDR3 sequences, about three quarters found once. This chain joins TRBV20-1 and TRBJ1-2; the D gene is possibly TRBD1 (6 bases). The source material was CD4+ T cells from blood, cultured in vitro, sampled after SARS-CoV-2 vaccination. This receptor was identified in a human donor who received a COVID-19 vaccine. The CDR3 DNA is TGCAGTGCTAGAGATGACAGGAAACCTAACTATGGCTACACCTTC. Encoded protein: CSARDDRKPNYGYTF.